The present TCR beta chain was sequenced within a study of CD8 T cells in ankylosing spondylitis. A single record per CDR3 protein comes from TCRdb applying MiXCR to the 5' RACE reads. The repertoire holds under 250,000 distinct CDR3 sequences, approximately 7.3% seen once, with 14% in the top ten. Findings and limits, study-wide: Ankylosing spondylitis blood seemed to carry a telltale TCR beta motif made of fewer than 10 highly homologous variants. Previously reported in reactive arthritis synovial fluid and blood were some of the motif variants. It was reported that disease-linked clones were significantly enriched in matched ankylosing spondylitis synovial fluid.

The CDR3 has 14 residues. Per germline, CDR1 SGHRS and CDR2 YFSETQ. Trimming cost V 2 bases and J 3 bases; bases outside gene matches: 4. This clonotype was seen a handful of times. Its specificity is not known. The sample comprised blood, either unsorted or a sorted T cell fraction (not recorded which). This TCR came from a male donor with ankylosing spondylitis. V and J are TRBV5-1 and TRBJ2-7; 8 bases match TRBD1. CDR3: CASSFGQGIYEQYF. DNA for the CDR3: TGCGCCAGCAGCTTCGGACAGGGTATCTACGAGCAGTACTTC. The full variable domain, in which reference TRBV5-1 and TRBJ2-7 provide the parts outside the CDR3, is KAGVTQTPRYLIKTRGQQVTLSCSPISGHRSVSWYQQTPGQGLQFLFEYFSETQRNKGNFPGRFSGRQFSNSRSEMNVSTLELGDSALYLCASSFGQGIYEQYFGPGTRLTVT.